The 5 T cell receptor beta chains below come from one sample, sequenced in a study of shared clonotypes between healthy human individuals. Here immunoSEQ multiplex PCR was the method, and the copy in TCRdb shows in-frame clones only, minus some. The data show a few million clones, with around 92% seen just once and 0.37% held by the top ten. The sequenced material came from naive CD4+ T cells from PBMCs. Subset: CD45RA+ positively selected. These receptors all stem from a man younger than 30 in good health. Some clones in this sample may be carry-over from other donors' samples.

The chain carries TRBV11-2 and TRBJ1-2; TRBD1 aligns across 7 bases. CDR3 length: 14 residues. The J segment lost 8 bases and the V segment lost 3 bases, leaving 9 bases of the junction unmatched. From germline, CDR1 is SGHAT and CDR2 FQNNGV. The CDR3 region is CASSFQGGVMGYTF. CDR3 in DNA: TGTGCCAGCAGCTTCCAGGGGGGTGTCATGGGCTACACCTTC.

This chain links TRBV4-1 with TRBJ1-1; the D is unclear. V was trimmed by 0 bases and J by 0 bases, leaving 8 bases between them. Germline V CDR1 and CDR2: MGHRA, YSYEKL. The CDR3 sequence is 15 residues long. The CDR3: CASSQDLDLNTEAFF. CDR3 coding DNA: TGCGCCAGCAGCCAAGATCTTGACCTGAACACTGAAGCTTTCTTT.

This clone has only one observation. J is TRBJ1-2 and V is TRBV28, with D possibly being TRBD1 (6 bases). Germline V gene sequence: CDR1 MDHEN, CDR2 SYDVKM. CDR3 length equals 14 residues. V dropped 6 bases and J dropped 3 bases, with 14 bases sitting between them. The CDR3 DNA reads as TGTGCCAGCAGCCCCTCGGACAGATACTATGGCTACACCTTC. This gives the protein CASSPSDRYYGYTF.

This chain links TRBV14 with TRBJ2-1, with D maybe TRBD2 (5 bases). CDR1 SGHDN and CDR2 FVKESK come from the germline V gene. V gave up 2 bases and J gave up 1 base, with 9 bases separating them. The CDR3 has 15 residues. CDR3 amino acids: CASSQTSGSYNEQFF. The CDR3 coding sequence is TGTGCCAGCAGCCAAACTAGTGGGTCCTACAATGAGCAGTTCTTC.

The CDR3 region has the DNA TGTGCCAGCAGTTTACCCAGGGGAATCAGCTACGAGCAGTACTTC. Its protein product is CASSLPRGISYEQYF. The gene calls are TRBV28 and TRBJ2-7, with D tentatively TRBD1 (6 bases). Trimming stripped 2 bases from V and 3 bases from J, with 14 bases between. The CDR3 is 15 amino acids. Germline CDR1 reads MDHEN; CDR2 reads SYDVKM.